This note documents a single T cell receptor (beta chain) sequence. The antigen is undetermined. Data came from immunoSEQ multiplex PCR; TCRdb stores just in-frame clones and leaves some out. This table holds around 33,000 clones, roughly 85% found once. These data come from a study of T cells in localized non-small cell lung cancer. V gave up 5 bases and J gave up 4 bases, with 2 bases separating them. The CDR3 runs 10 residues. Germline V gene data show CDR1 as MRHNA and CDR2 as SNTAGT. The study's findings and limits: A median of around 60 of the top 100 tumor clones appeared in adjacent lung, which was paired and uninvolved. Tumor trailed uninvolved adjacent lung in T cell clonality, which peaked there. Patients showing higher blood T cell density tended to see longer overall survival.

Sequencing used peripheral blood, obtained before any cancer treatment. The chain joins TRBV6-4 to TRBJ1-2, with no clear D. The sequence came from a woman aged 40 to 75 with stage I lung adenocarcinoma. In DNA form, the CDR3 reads TGTGCCAGCAGTCGCTATGGCTACACCTTC. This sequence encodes CASSRYGYTF.